Listed below are T cell receptor beta chains from one sample, sequenced in a study of T cell responses to AZD1222 COVID-19 vaccine. Clones were read by immunoSEQ multiplex PCR, and TCRdb kept only the in-frame ones, dropping some. The sample lists under 140,000 clones, about nine tenths seen once, with 2% to 2.5% in the top ten. The sample here was peripheral blood, taken 28 days after the second AZD1222 dose. The source of these receptors is an adult who received the AZD1222 COVID-19 vaccine. Each CDR3 is given with its conserved first and last residue. Each record gives: clone size, D gene, J gene, V gene, CDR3 DNA, CDR3 protein. The D gene is left open where the match is weak. Clone size is not always given. Where it is, it says once, few, many or a class for expanded clones.

abundance: once
d_gene: .
j_gene: TRBJ2-3
v_gene: TRBV14
CDR3nt: TGTGCCAGCAGCCCCCTTAGCACAGATACGCAGTATTTT
CDR3aa: CASSPLSTDTQYF

abundance: .
d_gene: .
j_gene: TRBJ1-4
v_gene: TRBV29-1
CDR3nt: TGCAGCGTTGAGGGGGATTCCCGGGAGCCTGCAACTAATGAAAAACTGTTTTTT
CDR3aa: CSVEGDSREPATNEKLFF

abundance: .
d_gene: .
j_gene: TRBJ1-1
v_gene: TRBV5-6
CDR3nt: TGTGCCAGCAGCTATACACTGAACACTGAAGCTTTCTTT
CDR3aa: CASSYTLNTEAFF

abundance: .
d_gene: .
j_gene: TRBJ2-1
v_gene: TRBV4-1
CDR3nt: TGCGCCAGCAGCCAGGGAAGGGAGCGCGGAATATACAATGAGCAGTTCTTC
CDR3aa: CASSQGRERGIYNEQFF

abundance: once
d_gene: .
j_gene: TRBJ2-3
v_gene: TRBV6-1
CDR3nt: TGTGCCAGCAGTGAGGGGGGGGGCCCAGATACGCAGTATTTT
CDR3aa: CASSEGGGPDTQYF

abundance: .
d_gene: TRBD1
j_gene: TRBJ1-2
v_gene: TRBV15
CDR3nt: TGTGCCACCAGCAACGACAGGGTCGGCTACACCTTC
CDR3aa: CATSNDRVGYTF

abundance: .
d_gene: TRBD1
j_gene: TRBJ1-2
v_gene: TRBV29-1
CDR3nt: TGCAGCGCAGGGGGACGAGACTATGGCTACACCTTC
CDR3aa: CSAGGRDYGYTF

abundance: .
d_gene: TRBD1
j_gene: TRBJ1-6
v_gene: TRBV18
CDR3nt: TGTGCCAGCTCACCACTGTATGAGGGACAGGGGAGTAATTCACCCCTCCACTTT
CDR3aa: CASSPLYEGQGSNSPLHF

abundance: .
d_gene: .
j_gene: TRBJ1-1
v_gene: TRBV11-1
CDR3nt: TGTGCCAGCAGCTCCATGGGGGGATTCACTGAAGCTTTCTTT
CDR3aa: CASSSMGGFTEAFF

abundance: .
d_gene: .
j_gene: TRBJ1-1
v_gene: TRBV19
CDR3nt: TGTGCCAGTAGTTACGGGGGCGGCAACACTGAAGCTTTCTTT
CDR3aa: CASSYGGGNTEAFF

abundance: once
d_gene: TRBD1
j_gene: TRBJ1-1
v_gene: TRBV7-2
CDR3nt: TGTGCCAGCAGCAGGGGGCGCGGGACTGAAGCTTTCTTT
CDR3aa: CASSRGRGTEAFF

abundance: .
d_gene: .
j_gene: TRBJ1-1
v_gene: TRBV19
CDR3nt: TGTGCCAGTAGTACTACCGGGGGCACTGAAGCTTTCTTT
CDR3aa: CASSTTGGTEAFF

abundance: .
d_gene: .
j_gene: TRBJ2-3
v_gene: TRBV30
CDR3nt: TGTGCCTGGAGTCCAGGCCGAGATACGCAGTATTTT
CDR3aa: CAWSPGRDTQYF

abundance: once
d_gene: .
j_gene: TRBJ2-5
v_gene: TRBV5-1
CDR3nt: TGCGCCAGCAGCTTCGGGATGAGACAGAACCAAGAGACCCAGTACTTC
CDR3aa: CASSFGMRQNQETQYF

abundance: .
d_gene: TRBD1
j_gene: TRBJ1-5
v_gene: TRBV27
CDR3nt: TGTGCCAGCAGTCCCCTCCGGACAGGGCGAGGTCAGCCCCAGCATTTT
CDR3aa: CASSPLRTGRGQPQHF

abundance: .
d_gene: TRBD1
j_gene: TRBJ2-1
v_gene: TRBV7-2
CDR3nt: TGTGCCAGCAGCTTCAGGGGTGGACAGGGAAATGTCAATGAGCAGTTCTTC
CDR3aa: CASSFRGGQGNVNEQFF

abundance: .
d_gene: TRBD1
j_gene: TRBJ1-6
v_gene: TRBV18
CDR3nt: TGTGCCAGCTCACCACAGACAGGGGATTCACCCCTCCACTTT
CDR3aa: CASSPQTGDSPLHF

abundance: .
d_gene: TRBD1
j_gene: TRBJ1-5
v_gene: TRBV15
CDR3nt: TGTGCCACCAGCCCGACAGGGGGACAGCCCCAGCATTTT
CDR3aa: CATSPTGGQPQHF

abundance: .
d_gene: .
j_gene: TRBJ1-4
v_gene: TRBV5-5
CDR3nt: TGTGCCAGCAACCGTTTATCGGGGGGTGAAAAACTGTTTTTT
CDR3aa: CASNRLSGGEKLFF

abundance: .
d_gene: .
j_gene: TRBJ1-1
v_gene: TRBV5-6
CDR3nt: TGTGCCAGCAGTGGGGAGGACCGGCCCGTTACTGAAGCTTTCTTT
CDR3aa: CASSGEDRPVTEAFF

abundance: .
d_gene: .
j_gene: TRBJ2-4
v_gene: TRBV18
CDR3nt: TGTGCCAGCTCAGTCGGAGGGGACTTAAACATTCAGTACTTC
CDR3aa: CASSVGGDLNIQYF

abundance: once
d_gene: .
j_gene: TRBJ1-1
v_gene: TRBV7-9
CDR3nt: TGTGCCAGCAGCTTTCTTGCGGACACTGAAGCTTTCTTT
CDR3aa: CASSFLADTEAFF

abundance: .
d_gene: .
j_gene: TRBJ2-4
v_gene: TRBV15
CDR3nt: TGTGCCACCACCCCTCGGGGGGCCGGAAACATTCAGTACTTC
CDR3aa: CATTPRGAGNIQYF

abundance: .
d_gene: .
j_gene: TRBJ2-7
v_gene: TRBV27
CDR3nt: TGTGCCAGCAGTTTCCGCCCAACATCTACCCCCTACGAGCAGTACTTC
CDR3aa: CASSFRPTSTPYEQYF

abundance: .
d_gene: .
j_gene: TRBJ1-5
v_gene: TRBV5-1
CDR3nt: TGCGCCAGCAAGGGTGATATGGGGGCAAATCAGCCCCAGCATTTT
CDR3aa: CASKGDMGANQPQHF

abundance: .
d_gene: TRBD1
j_gene: TRBJ2-4
v_gene: TRBV2
CDR3nt: TGTGCCAGCAGTGAGTCGGGACAGTCAACAAACATTCAGTACTTC
CDR3aa: CASSESGQSTNIQYF

abundance: .
d_gene: .
j_gene: TRBJ2-7
v_gene: TRBV4-2
CDR3nt: TGTGCCAGCAGCCAACTCGGGTGGGGGGAGCAGTACTTC
CDR3aa: CASSQLGWGEQYF

abundance: .
d_gene: TRBD2
j_gene: TRBJ2-5
v_gene: TRBV7-3
CDR3nt: TGTGCCAGCAGCCCCAACGGCGGGGGGGCCGAGACCCAGTACTTC
CDR3aa: CASSPNGGGAETQYF

abundance: .
d_gene: .
j_gene: TRBJ1-4
v_gene: TRBV27
CDR3nt: TGTGCCAGCAGTGCGACGGGATCCGGTGAAAAACTGTTTTTT
CDR3aa: CASSATGSGEKLFF

abundance: .
d_gene: TRBD2
j_gene: TRBJ2-7
v_gene: TRBV9
CDR3nt: TGTGCCAGCAGCGCGTCGACTAGCGGTGCCTCCTACGAGCAGTACTTC
CDR3aa: CASSASTSGASYEQYF

abundance: .
d_gene: TRBD2
j_gene: TRBJ2-3
v_gene: TRBV5-1
CDR3nt: TGCGCCAGCAGCTCGTCCGGACTAGCGAGAACAGATACGCAGTATTTT
CDR3aa: CASSSSGLARTDTQYF

abundance: .
d_gene: .
j_gene: TRBJ1-2
v_gene: TRBV9
CDR3nt: TGTGCCAGCAGCGGACTGGGGGGCGGCGGCTACACCTTC
CDR3aa: CASSGLGGGGYTF

abundance: .
d_gene: TRBD1
j_gene: TRBJ1-2
v_gene: TRBV5-1
CDR3nt: TGCGCCAGCAGCCCAGGACAGGGAACCTATGGCTACACCTTC
CDR3aa: CASSPGQGTYGYTF

abundance: .
d_gene: .
j_gene: TRBJ1-4
v_gene: TRBV29-1
CDR3nt: TGCAGCGTTCTAATGGGAGGGCAGTTTTTT
CDR3aa: CSVLMGGQFF

abundance: .
d_gene: .
j_gene: TRBJ1-1
v_gene: TRBV7-9
CDR3nt: TGTGCCAGCAGCCTTCAGTCACACACTGAAGCTTTCTTT
CDR3aa: CASSLQSHTEAFF

abundance: .
d_gene: TRBD1
j_gene: TRBJ1-5
v_gene: TRBV19
CDR3nt: TGTGCCAGTAGTAAGGGACAGGGGGAGAATCAGCCCCAGCATTTT
CDR3aa: CASSKGQGENQPQHF

abundance: .
d_gene: .
j_gene: TRBJ1-2
v_gene: TRBV25-1
CDR3nt: TGTGCCAGCAGTGCGGACATCCCGGGCTATGGCTACACCTTC
CDR3aa: CASSADIPGYGYTF

abundance: .
d_gene: .
j_gene: TRBJ1-4
v_gene: TRBV9
CDR3nt: TGTGCCAGCAGCGTAGCTGCAGGGAGGAATGAAAAACTGTTTTTT
CDR3aa: CASSVAAGRNEKLFF

abundance: .
d_gene: TRBD1
j_gene: TRBJ1-6
v_gene: TRBV5-1
CDR3nt: TGCGCCAGCAGCCCGGGACAGGGGCCGAGCTCCTATAATTCACCCCTCCACTTT
CDR3aa: CASSPGQGPSSYNSPLHF

abundance: .
d_gene: .
j_gene: TRBJ1-5
v_gene: TRBV4-1
CDR3nt: TGCGCCAGCAGCCAGCAGGGGAATCAGCCCCAGCATTTT
CDR3aa: CASSQQGNQPQHF

abundance: .
d_gene: .
j_gene: TRBJ1-1
v_gene: TRBV15
CDR3nt: TGTGCCACCAGCCCTGCAGGGAGGTGGGGGGACACTGAAGCTTTCTTT
CDR3aa: CATSPAGRWGDTEAFF

abundance: .
d_gene: .
j_gene: TRBJ1-1
v_gene: TRBV28
CDR3nt: TGTGCCAGCAGTACCCAGGAGAACACTGAAGCTTTCTTT
CDR3aa: CASSTQENTEAFF

abundance: .
d_gene: TRBD1
j_gene: TRBJ1-2
v_gene: TRBV25-1
CDR3nt: TGTGCCAGCAGTGAATTTCGGACAGGGGGAGGCTACACCTTC
CDR3aa: CASSEFRTGGGYTF

abundance: .
d_gene: TRBD2
j_gene: TRBJ2-1
v_gene: TRBV7-2
CDR3nt: TGTGCCAGCAGCTTATCCCTAGCGGGGGGGCGGAGTGAGCAGTTCTTC
CDR3aa: CASSLSLAGGRSEQFF

abundance: .
d_gene: TRBD2
j_gene: TRBJ2-4
v_gene: TRBV7-8
CDR3nt: TGTGCCAGCAGCTTAACCCTAGCGGGGGGCCCCCAAAACATTCAGTACTTC
CDR3aa: CASSLTLAGGPQNIQYF

abundance: .
d_gene: TRBD1
j_gene: TRBJ2-4
v_gene: TRBV2
CDR3nt: TGTGCCAGCAGAAAAGAACAGGGGGCTCACATTCAGTACTTC
CDR3aa: CASRKEQGAHIQYF

abundance: once
d_gene: .
j_gene: TRBJ2-1
v_gene: TRBV2
CDR3nt: TGTGCCAGCAGTGCTCGGGGCGTTGGGAATGAGCAGTTCTTC
CDR3aa: CASSARGVGNEQFF

abundance: .
d_gene: TRBD2
j_gene: TRBJ2-6
v_gene: TRBV5-1
CDR3nt: TGCGCCAGCTCTTCCGGGGGGAGCTCTGGGGCCAACGTCCTGACTTTC
CDR3aa: CASSSGGSSGANVLTF

abundance: .
d_gene: .
j_gene: TRBJ1-6
v_gene: TRBV6-2/TRBV6-3
CDR3nt: TGTGCCAGCAGTTCTCGGGGCTTTGGGTCCGACGATAATTCACCCCTCCACTTT
CDR3aa: CASSSRGFGSDDNSPLHF

abundance: .
d_gene: .
j_gene: TRBJ2-7
v_gene: TRBV5-4
CDR3nt: TGTGCCAGCAGCTTGATGATCCCGTCGGCAGTTTCCTACGAGCAGTACTTC
CDR3aa: CASSLMIPSAVSYEQYF

abundance: .
d_gene: TRBD1
j_gene: TRBJ1-1
v_gene: TRBV5-4
CDR3nt: TGTGCCAGCAGCCCGCAGACAGGGTTGAACACTGAAGCTTTCTTT
CDR3aa: CASSPQTGLNTEAFF

abundance: .
d_gene: .
j_gene: TRBJ1-4
v_gene: TRBV11-2
CDR3nt: TGTGCCAGCAGCTTAGAGGTCCTGATTGCTGAAAAACTGTTTTTT
CDR3aa: CASSLEVLIAEKLFF

abundance: once
d_gene: TRBD2
j_gene: TRBJ2-3
v_gene: TRBV10-3
CDR3nt: TGTGCCATCAGCCCGACTAGCGGGACAGATACGCAGTATTTT
CDR3aa: CAISPTSGTDTQYF